This T cell receptor (beta chain) is drawn from a study of shared clonotypes between healthy human individuals. Overall study context: Participating donors consisted of two women and a few men aged 18 to 49. Three plates were used per donor for CD4 naive, three for CD4 memory, two for CD8 naive and one for CD8 memory.

Per the germline V gene, CDR1 is SGHRS and CDR2 is YFSETQ. Trimming removed 3 bases from V and 9 bases from J, with 16 bases in between. The CDR3 totals 14 residues. The method was immunoSEQ multiplex PCR; TCRdb's version includes in-frame clones alone and lacks a portion of them. The sample includes some 1,400,000 clones, approximately 97% of them seen just once. The V call is TRBV5-1, the J call TRBJ2-1; TRBD1 or TRBD2 may be the D gene (5 bases each). The receptor's source is a man aged 30 to 39 in good health. Sequencing was carried out using naive CD4+ T cells sorted from blood. As for subset: CD45RA+ positively selected. The CDR3 sequence is CASSSGALNPEQFF. The CDR3 DNA follows: TGCGCCAGCAGCTCCGGGGCCCTTAATCCTGAGCAGTTCTTC.